This is a list of T cell receptor beta chains from one sample in a study of blood T cell repertoires in COVID-19. This table comes from immunoSEQ multiplex PCR, and its TCRdb copy is limited to in-frame clones, with some not included. Among approximately 140,000 clones, about 83% were seen once, and the ten largest hold around a sixth. The sequenced material came from peripheral blood. Source of these receptors: a man in his forties or fifties with acute or convalescent COVID-19. Each CDR3 is given with its conserved first and last residue. A D gene is named only where the DNA matches it firmly. Clone size is not always given. Where it is, it says once, few, many or a class for expanded clones.

v_call	d_call	j_call	clone_size	cdr3_aa	cdr3_nt
TRBV7-7	TRBD1	TRBJ1-5	.	CASSTDRGQPQHF	TGTGCCAGCAGCACGGACAGGGGTCAGCCCCAGCATTTT
TRBV6-1	.	TRBJ1-2	.	CASSDTGNWGYTF	TGTGCCAGCAGTGATACAGGGAACTGGGGCTACACCTTC
TRBV7-9	TRBD1	TRBJ1-5	.	CASSKGQTRDQPQHF	TGTGCCAGCAGCAAGGGACAGACCAGGGATCAGCCCCAGCATTTT
TRBV19	.	TRBJ2-2	once	CASSTRNTGELFF	TGTGCCAGTAGTACGAGAAACACCGGGGAGCTGTTTTTT
TRBV9	.	TRBJ1-1	.	CASSVWGTGGTEAFF	TGTGCCAGCAGCGTTTGGGGGACGGGAGGCACTGAAGCTTTCTTT
TRBV30	.	TRBJ1-5	few	CAWSATGNQPQHF	TGTGCCTGGAGTGCAACGGGCAATCAGCCCCAGCATTTT
TRBV7-9	TRBD1	TRBJ2-2	.	CASSSPTGTGGSGELFF	TGTGCCAGCAGCTCGCCGACCGGGACAGGGGGGTCCGGGGAGCTGTTTTTT
TRBV7-8	.	TRBJ1-2	.	CASSLDSRVYGYTF	TGTGCCAGCAGCTTGGACAGTCGGGTCTATGGCTACACCTTC
TRBV11-2	TRBD2	TRBJ2-3	.	CASSPRGSGELTDTQYF	TGTGCCAGCAGCCCCCGGGGTAGCGGGGAACTCACAGATACGCAGTATTTT
TRBV6-4	.	TRBJ2-3	.	CASSGEEGDTQYF	TGTGCCAGCAGTGGGGAGGAGGGAGATACGCAGTATTTT
TRBV7-3	.	TRBJ1-6	.	CASSLLGQNNSPLHF	TGTGCCAGCAGCTTACTTGGACAAAATAATTCACCCCTCCACTTT
TRBV14	.	TRBJ2-5	.	CASSRRGGQQETQYF	TGTGCCAGCAGCCGACGTGGAGGTCAACAAGAGACCCAGTACTTC
TRBV19	TRBD1	TRBJ2-5	.	CASSHNTGVGGETQYF	TGTGCCAGTAGCCATAATACAGGGGTTGGGGGAGAGACCCAGTACTTC
TRBV7-2	.	TRBJ1-1	once	CASRPAGAVTEAFF	TGTGCCAGCAGGCCCGCGGGGGCTGTCACTGAAGCTTTCTTT
TRBV2	.	TRBJ1-3	.	CASSFVGAAGNTIYF	TGTGCCAGCAGCTTCGTAGGGGCCGCTGGAAACACCATATATTTT
TRBV30	TRBD1	TRBJ1-3	.	CAWSVRTGRNTIYF	TGTGCCTGGAGTGTACGGACAGGGAGAAACACCATATATTTT
TRBV7-3	TRBD2	TRBJ2-1	.	CASSRGLAGGPYNEQFF	TGTGCCAGCAGCCGCGGTCTAGCGGGGGGGCCCTACAATGAGCAGTTCTTC
TRBV4-2	.	TRBJ2-3	once	CASSQGGRGSTDTQYF	TGTGCCAGCAGCCAAGGAGGGCGGGGCAGCACAGATACGCAGTATTTT
TRBV19	TRBD1	TRBJ1-5	few	CAASSVRTGETGDQPQHF	TGTGCCGCCTCCTCGGTCAGGACAGGGGAAACGGGGGATCAGCCCCAGCATTTT
TRBV7-8	.	TRBJ1-2	.	CASSMSRQNYGYTF	TGTGCCAGCAGCATGAGCAGGCAGAACTATGGCTACACCTTC
TRBV28	TRBD2	TRBJ2-2	.	CASLAGGTTGELFF	TGTGCCAGCTTAGCGGGGGGGACCACCGGGGAGCTGTTTTTT
TRBV3-1/TRBV3-2	TRBD1	TRBJ1-6	.	CASSPRTGVNNSPLHF	TGTGCCAGCAGCCCCCGGACAGGGGTAAATAATTCACCCCTCCACTTT
TRBV6-1	.	TRBJ2-1	.	CASMAGQSSYNEQFF	TGTGCCAGCATGGCGGGGCAGAGCTCCTACAATGAGCAGTTCTTC
TRBV3-1/TRBV3-2	TRBD2	TRBJ2-7	.	CASSPSLAGGLNEQYF	TGTGCCAGCAGCCCCTCACTAGCGGGGGGGCTAAACGAGCAGTACTTC
TRBV10-3	.	TRBJ2-3	.	CAISESTGFTDTQYF	TGTGCCATCAGTGAGTCTACAGGCTTCACAGATACGCAGTATTTT
TRBV9	TRBD1	TRBJ1-3	.	CASSPSTGGSIYF	TGTGCCAGCAGCCCGAGCACAGGGGGTTCCATATATTTT
TRBV5-4	.	TRBJ1-1	.	CASSVSTGVNTEAFF	TGTGCCAGCAGCGTATCAACAGGAGTGAACACTGAAGCTTTCTTT
TRBV2	.	TRBJ1-1	.	CASSEAGLGESPEAFF	TGTGCCAGCAGTGAAGCGGGTCTGGGCGAGAGCCCTGAAGCTTTCTTT
TRBV5-1	TRBD2	TRBJ2-1	.	CASSSIAGGSNEQFF	TGCGCCAGCAGCTCCATAGCGGGGGGTTCCAATGAGCAGTTCTTC
TRBV5-1	TRBD1	TRBJ2-7	.	CASSSPDRVYEQYF	TGCGCCAGCAGCTCCCCTGACAGGGTCTACGAGCAGTACTTC
TRBV6-5	TRBD1	TRBJ1-6	few	CASRPGQHYNSPLHF	TGTGCCAGCCGTCCGGGACAGCACTATAATTCACCCCTCCACTTT
TRBV2	TRBD1	TRBJ1-2	.	CASSDTGGDGYTF	TGTGCCAGCAGTGATACAGGGGGGGATGGCTACACCTTC
TRBV29-1	TRBD2	TRBJ2-3	few	CSVAGLAGSTDTQYF	TGCAGCGTAGCGGGACTAGCGGGTTCGACAGATACGCAGTATTTT
TRBV5-4	.	TRBJ1-1	few	CASSLGAGRDTEAFF	TGTGCCAGCAGCTTGGGGGCAGGGAGGGACACTGAAGCTTTCTTT
TRBV6-6	.	TRBJ1-1	.	CASSHDLTEAFF	TGTGCCAGCAGCCATGACTTGACTGAAGCTTTCTTT
TRBV19	.	TRBJ1-1	.	CASSIGTLMNTEAFF	TGTGCCAGTAGTATAGGGACACTGATGAACACTGAAGCTTTCTTT
TRBV7-6	TRBD1	TRBJ1-4	.	CASSATGQGAEKLFF	TGTGCCAGCAGCGCGACGGGACAGGGCGCTGAAAAACTGTTTTTT
TRBV15	TRBD1	TRBJ2-2	.	CATSRAQGAPGELFF	TGTGCCACCAGCAGAGCTCAGGGGGCGCCCGGGGAGCTGTTTTTT
TRBV6-5	.	TRBJ2-7	.	CASNPTGGQFHEQYF	TGTGCCAGCAACCCGACGGGGGGACAATTCCACGAGCAGTACTTC
TRBV7-8	.	TRBJ1-6	.	CASSTGTNSPLHF	TGTGCCAGCAGCACAGGGACTAATTCACCCCTCCACTTT
TRBV18	.	TRBJ1-2	.	CASSSGLDYGYTF	TGTGCCAGCTCATCGGGACTGGACTATGGCTACACCTTC
TRBV27	.	TRBJ1-6	few	CASTRDMYSPLHF	TGTGCCAGCACCCGGGACATGTATTCTCCCCTCCACTTT
TRBV5-1	.	TRBJ2-5	.	CASSLGGSQETQYF	TGCGCCAGCAGCCTTGGGGGGAGCCAAGAGACCCAGTACTTC
TRBV19	.	TRBJ1-2	.	CATAPEPGQLPNYGHTF	TGTGCCACTGCACCCGAGCCCGGACAGCTCCCTAACTATGGCCACACCTTC
TRBV7-2	.	TRBJ1-2	.	CASSLAQNYGYTF	TGTGCCAGCAGCTTAGCACAGAACTATGGCTACACCTTC
TRBV18	.	TRBJ1-5	.	CASSPRRGGDQPQHF	TGTGCCAGCTCACCGCGGAGGGGAGGGGATCAGCCCCAGCATTTT
TRBV3-1/TRBV3-2	TRBD2	TRBJ2-3	.	CASSRGLAGTDTQYF	TGTGCCAGCAGCCGGGGACTAGCGGGGACAGATACGCAGTATTTT
TRBV7-6	TRBD1	TRBJ1-1	.	CASSLGQGGNTEAFF	TGTGCCAGCAGCCTCGGACAGGGGGGGAACACTGAAGCTTTCTTT
TRBV11-2	.	TRBJ1-6	once	CASSLDRLSPLHF	TGTGCCAGCAGCTTAGACAGGCTCTCACCCCTCCACTTT
TRBV5-1	TRBD2	TRBJ2-1	few	CASSSGASGSYNEQFF	TGCGCCAGCAGCTCTGGGGCTAGCGGATCCTACAATGAGCAGTTCTTC
TRBV5-1	.	TRBJ2-3	.	CASSLLATGFTDTQYF	TGCGCCAGCAGCTTGCTAGCGACGGGGTTCACAGATACGCAGTATTTT
TRBV9	TRBD2	TRBJ2-2	.	CASSVVPGLANTGELFF	TGTGCCAGCAGCGTAGTTCCCGGACTAGCGAACACCGGGGAGCTGTTTTTT
TRBV10-2	TRBD1	TRBJ1-2	few	CASSQQGAGYTF	TGCGCCAGCTCCCAACAGGGGGCTGGCTACACCTTC
TRBV19	TRBD1	TRBJ1-1	.	CASSTRTGGGTEAFF	TGTGCCAGTAGTACTCGGACAGGGGGTGGGACTGAAGCTTTCTTT
TRBV2	.	TRBJ2-6	few	CASSIFRTLGLSGANVLTF	TGTGCCAGCAGCATATTTAGGACACTCGGGCTCTCTGGGGCCAACGTCCTGACTTTC
TRBV5-6	.	TRBJ2-5	few	CASSLMAGQETQYF	TGTGCCAGCAGCCTGATGGCGGGGCAAGAGACCCAGTACTTC
TRBV24-1	.	TRBJ2-7	.	CATTLIDGSSYEQYF	TGTGCCACCACCCTAATAGACGGGAGCTCCTACGAGCAGTACTTC
TRBV12-3/TRBV12-4	TRBD1	TRBJ2-7	.	CASRQGATYEQYF	TGTGCCAGCAGACAGGGGGCAACCTACGAGCAGTACTTC
TRBV5-6	TRBD1	TRBJ1-2	.	CASSSWDRGLYGYTF	TGTGCCAGCAGCTCATGGGACAGGGGGCTCTATGGCTACACCTTC